This T cell receptor beta chain comes out of a study of shared clonotypes between healthy human individuals. Findings of the study overall: The study generally estimated greater richness for naive than memory subsets. Incompleteness in sorted-subset sequencing, despite large depth, was shown by rarefaction.

This clone has just one count. As yet, its antigen is unknown. Genomic DNA of every subset was divided equally among multiple immunoSEQ plates. Study processing details: For the immunoSEQ data, sequences were junction-only without quality scores, so filtering differed. Generated by immunoSEQ multiplex PCR, the TCRdb table keeps only in-frame clones and is missing some. The D gene and trimming were derived from the DNA, and the V and J assignments and clone size from that table. The sample includes approximately 340,000 clones, less than 85% of them seen just once. The ends were cut back, 4 bases at V and 3 bases at J, with 15 bases in the middle. The CDR3 consists of 14 residues. The germline CDR1 and CDR2 sequences are SQVTM and ANQGSEA.

Sequencing input: memory CD4+ T cells sorted from blood. Subset defined: CD45RA-negative fraction. This TCR was recovered from a man in his thirties or forties in good health. The chain employs TRBV29-1 and TRBJ2-5; a possible D gene is TRBD2 (7 bases). The CDR3 nucleotides read TGCAGCGTTGCTATCGGGGGGCCCAAAGAGACCCAGTACTTC. Translation: CSVAIGGPKETQYF.